This T cell receptor (beta chain) is from a study of beta chain features in type 1 diabetes. Germline CDR1 and CDR2: SGHVS and FNYEAQ. CDR3 size: 17 residues. After removal of 1 base from V and 8 bases from J, the junction contained 8 bases not matched to a gene. Broader study findings: PCR might favor shorter templates, but any such skew would affect patients and controls equally. Cells carrying high TCR expression could end up over-represented when cDNA is sequenced. Moderate but significant shortening of TCRB CDR3s was recorded in all four CD4+ subsets from Type 1 diabetes patients.

On this clone itself: Antigen unknown.

Investigators reverse transcribed all isolated RNA, so they sequenced expressed TCRB transcripts. Sequencing used immunoSEQ multiplex PCR; TCRdb keeps in-frame clones, though not all of them. The data hold around 280,000 clones, with roughly 8% observed a single time. The clonotype comes from a woman aged 18-29 years in good health. The chain recombines TRBV7-6 with TRBJ2-1; 13 bases align to TRBD2. Sequences were obtained from central memory CD4+ T cells from blood. CDR3 sequence (DNA): TGTGCCAGCAGCTTAGAGGGGACTAGCGGGGCCTGGGATGAGCAGTTCTTC. Protein product: CASSLEGTSGAWDEQFF.